These T cell receptor beta chains were read from a single sample in a study of CD8+CD57+ T cells in acquired aplastic anemia. TCRdb analysed the reads with MiXCR anew, one entry per CDR3 protein. The table lists 150,000 to 200,000 distinct CDR3 sequences, about 48% of them singletons, with about 30% in the top ten. Sequenced: sorted CD4+, CD8+, or CD8+CD57+ T cells (not recorded which) from PBMCs. The receptors stem from a human donor with aplastic anemia. Both conserved end residues are part of each CDR3. A D gene is named only where the DNA matches it firmly. A clone size is listed for some rows: how often the clone was seen (once, few, many), or a class if it is expanded.

CASSERGAPNQPQHF TGTGCCAGCAGCGAGCGTGGGGCACCCAATCAGCCCCAGCATTTT TRBJ1-5 NA TRBV5-4 15 many
CASSLINGYNEQFF TGTGCCAGCAGCTTAATTAACGGTTACAATGAGCAGTTCTTC TRBJ2-1 NA TRBV11-2 14 NA
CASMGETQYF TGTGCCAGCATGGGAGAGACCCAGTACTTC TRBJ2-5 NA TRBV6-5 10 many
CASSFDRTDTQYF TGTGCCAGCAGCTTCGACCGCACAGATACGCAGTATTTT TRBJ2-3 NA TRBV12-3/TRBV12-4 13 NA
CSSRENTGELFF TGCAGCTCCCGGGAAAACACCGGGGAGCTGTTTTTT TRBJ2-2 NA TRBV29-1 12 few
CASSEVGGYGYTF TGCGCCAGCAGTGAAGTAGGGGGCTATGGCTACACCTTC TRBJ1-2 NA TRBV10-2 13 few
CASSVGLAAYNEQFF TGTGCCAGCAGCGTAGGTCTAGCTGCCTACAATGAGCAGTTCTTC TRBJ2-1 NA TRBV9 15 NA
CASSVDSSRGTSGRADEQFF TGTGCCAGCAGCGTAGACAGTAGCAGGGGGACTAGCGGGAGGGCGGATGAGCAGTTCTTC TRBJ2-1 TRBD2 TRBV9 20 NA
CASRLTSRGADTQYF TGTGCCAGCAGGTTGACTAGTCGAGGCGCAGATACGCAGTATTTT TRBJ2-3 NA TRBV2 15 NA
CASSHGTSGRGSYEQYF TGTGCCAGCAGCCACGGGACTAGCGGGAGGGGATCCTACGAGCAGTACTTC TRBJ2-7 TRBD2 TRBV6-1 17 NA
CSVALGFGTEAFF TGCAGCGTTGCGTTAGGGTTTGGGACTGAAGCTTTCTTT TRBJ1-1 NA TRBV29-1 13 NA
CASSGQGLIISGANVLTF TGTGCCAGTAGTGGGCAGGGGCTAATCATCTCTGGGGCCAACGTCCTGACTTTC TRBJ2-6 NA TRBV19 18 many
CASRPGVAGGYTEAFF TGTGCCAGCAGACCAGGGGTTGCGGGGGGCTACACTGAAGCTTTCTTT TRBJ1-1 NA TRBV27 16 few
CASSRTGANVLTF TGTGCCAGTAGTAGGACTGGGGCCAACGTCCTGACTTTC TRBJ2-6 NA TRBV19 13 NA
CASSEPHSTEAFF TGTGCCAGCAGTGAACCCCATAGCACTGAAGCTTTCTTT TRBJ1-1 NA TRBV2 13 many
CASSSPLDTQYF TGTGCCAGCAGTTCCCCTTTGGATACGCAGTATTTT TRBJ2-3 NA TRBV27 12 many
CASSRDMSREKLFF TGTGCCAGCAGTAGGGACATGTCGAGAGAAAAACTGTTTTTT TRBJ1-4 NA TRBV25-1 14 NA
CASSWDLQGLLSYEQYF TGCGCCAGCAGCTGGGATCTACAGGGCCTTCTCTCCTACGAGCAGTACTTC TRBJ2-7 NA TRBV5-1 17 many
CASSWMVSTEAFF TGTGCCAGCAGCTGGATGGTAAGCACTGAAGCTTTCTTT TRBJ1-1 NA TRBV7-6 13 NA
CARLAGGQETQYF TGTGCCAGGCTAGCGGGGGGGCAAGAGACCCAGTACTTC TRBJ2-5 TRBD2 TRBV24-1 13 NA
CASSGIYNGQETQYF TGTGCCAGCAGTGGGATCTATAATGGCCAAGAGACCCAGTACTTC TRBJ2-5 NA TRBV2 15 NA
CASSFYSPQGPAKNIQYF TGTGCCAGCAGTTTCTACTCGCCACAGGGGCCGGCCAAAAACATTCAGTACTTC TRBJ2-4 TRBD1 TRBV25-1 18 few
CASSPTSGGYTF TGTGCCAGTAGTCCGACCTCGGGTGGCTACACCTTC TRBJ1-2 NA TRBV19 12 NA
CASSWAGGANTEAFF TGTGCCAGCAGCTGGGCAGGGGGCGCGAACACTGAAGCTTTCTTT TRBJ1-1 TRBD1 TRBV11-3 15 NA
CASSFVVGGDYEQYF TGTGCCAGCAGCTTCGTTGTAGGCGGGGACTACGAGCAGTACTTC TRBJ2-7 NA TRBV7-9 15 NA
CASSVQQGHPTYEQYF TGTGCCAGCAGCGTTCAACAGGGACACCCCACCTACGAGCAGTACTTC TRBJ2-7 NA TRBV11-1 16 once
CASSLGNYGYTF TGTGCCAGCAGCTTGGGGAACTATGGCTACACCTTC TRBJ1-2 NA TRBV7-2 12 NA
CASSLGGHSGNTIYF TGTGCCAGCAGCCTAGGGGGCCACTCTGGAAACACCATATATTTT TRBJ1-3 TRBD1 TRBV12-3/TRBV12-4 15 many
CSGEQGVTQYF TGCAGCGGGGAACAGGGGGTCACCCAGTACTTC TRBJ2-5 TRBD1 TRBV29-1 11 NA
CASSQERGPYGYTF TGCGCCAGCAGCCAAGAAAGGGGCCCCTATGGCTACACCTTC TRBJ1-2 NA TRBV4-3 14 many
CASSSAPNYGYTF TGTGCCAGCAGCTCAGCCCCTAACTATGGCTACACCTTC TRBJ1-2 NA TRBV7-2 13 many
CASSGDPGDEQFF TGTGCCAGTAGCGGGGACCCCGGGGATGAGCAGTTCTTC TRBJ2-1 NA TRBV19 13 NA
CSVAQIEAFF TGCAGCGTTGCGCAGATAGAAGCTTTCTTT TRBJ1-1 NA TRBV29-1 10 NA
CASSLKGSLNYGYTF TGTGCCAGCAGTTTAAAGGGCAGCCTTAACTATGGCTACACCTTC TRBJ1-2 NA TRBV12-3/TRBV12-4 15 many
CASSTLAGGSYEQYF TGTGCCAGCAGCACCCTCGCGGGAGGGTCCTACGAGCAGTACTTC TRBJ2-7 TRBD2 TRBV5-8 15 once
CASSDPRGRTGELFF TGTGCCAGCAGTGACCCCCGGGGGCGCACCGGGGAGCTGTTTTTT TRBJ2-2 NA TRBV25-1 15 once
CSVGWDNSYNEQFF TGCAGCGTTGGATGGGACAACTCCTACAATGAGCAGTTCTTC TRBJ2-1 NA TRBV29-1 14 NA
CSAYRERNTEAFF TGCAGTGCTTACAGGGAGAGGAACACTGAAGCTTTCTTT TRBJ1-1 NA TRBV20-1 13 many
CAIRGSSSVGNEQFF TGTGCCATCAGGGGTTCTTCTAGTGTCGGGAATGAGCAGTTCTTC TRBJ2-1 NA TRBV10-3 15 NA
CASSSAPYNEQFF TGTGCCAGCAGTTCTGCCCCCTACAATGAGCAGTTCTTC TRBJ2-1 NA TRBV27 13 NA
CASSARDGLYEQYF TGTGCCAGCAGTGCCCGGGACGGACTCTACGAGCAGTACTTC TRBJ2-7 NA TRBV9 14 NA
CSVEDWRQPYEQYF TGCAGCGTTGAAGACTGGCGGCAGCCCTACGAGCAGTACTTC TRBJ2-7 NA TRBV29-1 14 NA
CATSRDSGGAEAFF TGTGCCACAAGCAGAGATAGTGGAGGCGCTGAAGCTTTCTTT TRBJ1-1 NA TRBV15 14 NA
CASKEYDTGELFF TGCGCCAGCAAGGAGTACGACACCGGGGAGCTGTTTTTT TRBJ2-2 NA TRBV5-1 13 NA